The subject of this entry is one TCR beta chain. The data belong to a study of blood T cell repertoires in COVID-19. TCRdb's copy holds only in-frame clones and misses some; the assay was immunoSEQ multiplex PCR. In the table there are 200,000 or so clones, 75% to 90% of which are singletons. This CDR3 has 13 amino acids. The V end lost 10 bases, the J end lost 2 bases, and 14 bases lay between the germline ends. Per the germline V gene, CDR1 is SNHLY and CDR2 is FYNNEI. The sample comprised PBMCs or T cells enriched from blood (not recorded which). The sequence derives from a woman between 18 and 29 years old in a cohort exposed to, infected with or recovered from COVID-19 (not recorded which). J is TRBJ1-1 and V is TRBV2, with no clear D. For the CDR3, the DNA is TGTGCCACCACACCAACCCTCAACACTGAAGCTTTCTTT. Its translation is CATTPTLNTEAFF. The full variable domain, completed using reference TRBV2 and TRBJ1-1, is EPEVTQTPSHQVTQMGQEVILRCVPISNHLYFYWYRQILGQKVEFLVSFYNNEISEKSEIFDDQFSVERPDGSNFTLKIRSTKLEDSAMYFCATTPTLNTEAFFGQGTRLTVV.